This passage covers 10 T cell receptor beta chains from one sample sequenced in a study of blood T cell repertoires in COVID-19. Assay used: immunoSEQ multiplex PCR; TCRdb lists only in-frame clones, some missing. The sample lists some 200,000 clones, around 82% occurring once. The sample consisted of PBMCs or T cells enriched from blood (not recorded which). The source is a woman aged 60-70 years with acute COVID-19.

The chain employs TRBV15 and TRBJ1-2, with TRBD1 identical over 9 bases. This CDR3 is 15 amino acids long. Germline V CDR1 and CDR2: LNHNV, YYDKDF (reference sequence). The junction had 6 bases not matched to a gene; V was cut back by 0 bases and J by 7 bases. CDR3 amino acids: CATSRDRGTGIGYTF. In nucleotides, the CDR3 is TGTGCCACCAGCAGAGATCGGGGGACAGGGATTGGCTACACCTTC.

The chain links TRBV7-2 to TRBJ2-3; perhaps TRBD2 as D (6 bases). This CDR3 has 14 residues. Trimming stripped 1 base from V and 3 bases from J, with 8 bases between. CDR1 is SGHTA, CDR2 FQGNSA, per germline. The CDR3 spells CASSLGRETDTQYF. CDR3 DNA: TGTGCCAGCAGCTTAGGCCGGGAGACAGATACGCAGTATTTT.

V usage is TRBV19 and J usage is TRBJ1-5; D is possibly TRBD1 (5 bases). The CDR3 is 12 amino acids. Germline V gene data show CDR1 as LNHDA and CDR2 as SQIVND (reference sequence). Trimming stripped 10 bases from V and 11 bases from J, with 18 bases between. The CDR3 loop reads CATTPSGGAQHF. The CDR3 nucleotides are TGTGCCACCACACCCTCGGGGGGGGCCCAGCATTTT.

The chain couples TRBV13 to TRBJ2-1; D is undetermined. CDR1 and CDR2 (germline): PRHDT, FYEKMQ (reference sequence). Trimming took off 5 bases at V and 2 bases at J, with 13 bases between the two ends. The CDR3 length is 15 residues. CDR3 coding DNA: TGTGCCAGCAGCCCCCGTGCTGGGCCCTACAATGAGCAGTTCTTC. Protein sequence: CASSPRAGPYNEQFF. The full variable domain, its missing parts supplied by reference TRBV13 and TRBJ2-1, is AAGVIQSPRHLIKEKRETATLKCYPIPRHDTVYWYQQGPGQDPQFLISFYEKMQSDKGSIPDRFSAQQFSDYHSELNMSSLELGDSALYFCASSPRAGPYNEQFFGPGTRLTVL.

The V and J genes are TRBV9 and TRBJ1-2; the D is unclear. The CDR3 has 13 residues. V was pared by 0 bases and J by 6 bases, with 9 bases between. Germline V gene sequence: CDR1 SGDLS, CDR2 YYNGEE. The CDR3 here is CASSVEESDGYTF. The DNA for the CDR3 is TGTGCCAGCAGCGTAGAGGAGTCCGATGGCTACACCTTC.

This sequence joins TRBV7-2 and TRBJ1-6; D remains ambiguous. CDR1 is SGHTA and CDR2 is FQGNSA in the germline V gene. CDR3 length: 15 residues. V shed 1 base and J shed 9 bases, with 13 bases lying between them. The CDR3 loop reads CASSLVEGGSSPLHF. DNA for the CDR3: TGTGCCAGCAGCTTAGTTGAGGGAGGTAGTTCACCCCTCCACTTT.

V gene TRBV7-6 combines with J gene TRBJ2-3, with 11 bases matching TRBD2. The ends lost 2 bases at V and 6 bases at J; junction bases unmatched: 4. Germline CDR1 and CDR2: SGHVS and FNYEAQ. The CDR3 spans 15 residues. CDR3 residues: CASSLLAGGFDTQYF. The CDR3 DNA reads TGTGCCAGCAGCTTATTAGCGGGGGGGTTTGATACGCAGTATTTT.

The chain combines TRBV6-1 with TRBJ1-5, with D perhaps TRBD1 (5 bases). Germline V gene data show CDR1 as MNHNS and CDR2 as SASEGT. The CDR3 covers 15 residues. With 2 bases removed from V and 1 base from J, the gap between germline ends came to 9 bases. The CDR3 sequence: CASSEQGKSNQPQHF. The CDR3 region has the DNA TGTGCCAGCAGTGAACAGGGCAAGAGCAATCAGCCCCAGCATTTT.

The J gene is TRBJ1-2, the V gene TRBV28; TRBD1 matches at 7 bases. The length of the CDR3 is 15 residues. The ends lost 5 bases at V and 4 bases at J; junction bases unmatched: 10. Germline loops: CDR1 MDHEN, CDR2 SYDVKM. The CDR3 DNA follows: TGTGCCAGCAGTGGGTGGCAAGGGGGCGTCTATGGCTACACCTTC. Its translation is CASSGWQGGVYGYTF.

This clone occurred a few times. This chain connects TRBV11-3 to TRBJ2-1, with 11 bases aligning to TRBD2. CDR1 and CDR2 (germline): SGHNT, YENEEA. V shed 1 base, J shed 13 bases, and the junction held 6 bases outside the gene matches. The CDR3 is 14 residues long. The CDR3 spells CASSLGLAGGPQFF. CDR3 DNA: TGTGCCAGCAGCTTAGGGCTAGCGGGGGGCCCACAGTTCTTC.